The 15 T cell receptor beta chains presented below share a single source sample, sequenced in a study of blood T cell repertoires in COVID-19. The table came from immunoSEQ multiplex PCR; TCRdb's copy has only in-frame clones and leaves some out. The top ten hold more than 5.5% of the sample, which has fewer than 250,000 clones, approximately 88% seen once. The sample consisted of peripheral blood. The receptors stem from a man in his 60s who had recovered from COVID-19.

The rearrangement links TRBV27 to TRBJ1-2; 10 positions agree with TRBD1. Germline trimming cut 4 bases from V and 6 bases from J; bases unmatched to any gene: 5. From germline, CDR1 is MNHEY and CDR2 SMNVEV (reference sequence). The CDR3 has 14 amino acids. CDR3 in amino acids: CASSSLDRGNGYTF. Written as DNA, the CDR3 is TGTGCCAGCAGTTCCCTGGACAGGGGGAATGGCTACACCTTC.

The V and J genes are TRBV9 and TRBJ1-6; TRBD1 is a possible D gene (5 bases). This CDR3 has 17 amino acids. V was shortened by 4 bases and J by 5 bases, with 19 bases between the two germline ends. The V gene's germline CDR1 is SGDLS and CDR2 YYNGEE. CDR3 DNA sequence: TGTGCCAGCAGCTCCCCCCGGGGGGGGGTCAATAATTCACCCCTCCACTTT. Its translation is CASSSPRGGVNNSPLHF.

The chain couples TRBV18 to TRBJ2-3; D not resolved. This CDR3 spans 16 amino acids. V shed 6 bases and J shed 1 base, with 17 bases lying between them. Germline V gene data show CDR1 as KGHSH and CDR2 as LQKENI. The CDR3 here is CASSLSIGYGTDTQYF. In nucleotides, the CDR3 is TGTGCCAGCTCCCTTAGTATCGGGTACGGCACAGATACGCAGTATTTT.

The rearrangement joins TRBV3-1 (or the pseudogene TRBV3-2) to TRBJ2-2; D gene unclear. Trimming shortened V by 1 base and J by 5 bases, and 5 bases separated the two germline ends. The length of the CDR3 is 13 residues. Germline CDR1 reads LGHDT; CDR2 reads YNNKEL (reference sequence). CDR3 in amino acids: CASSQAGTGELFF. The CDR3 DNA sequence: TGTGCCAGCAGCCAAGCCGGGACCGGGGAGCTGTTTTTT.

J is TRBJ2-1 and V is TRBV2, with 11 bases aligning to TRBD2. The ends lost 6 bases at V and 3 bases at J; junction bases unmatched: 4. Germline CDR1 is SNHLY and CDR2 is FYNNEI. This CDR3 comprises 15 residues. In nucleotides, the CDR3 is TGTGCCAGCAGGGCAACTAGCGGGGGCTACAATGAGCAGTTCTTC. Residues: CASRATSGGYNEQFF.

This sequence joins TRBV11-3 and TRBJ2-2, with 7 bases aligning to TRBD2. The germline V gene encodes CDR1 SGHNT and CDR2 YENEEA. Losses at the gene ends were 6 bases for V and 5 bases for J; bases not matched to a gene: 9. The CDR3 has 15 residues. This CDR3 reads CASSLVAGGTGELFF. CDR3 DNA sequence: TGTGCCAGCAGTCTCGTAGCGGGTGGGACCGGGGAGCTGTTTTTT.

J is TRBJ2-7 and V is TRBV13, with TRBD1 identical over 7 bases. This CDR3 is built from 13 residues. V gave up 5 bases and J gave up 3 bases; unmatched junction bases: 4. Germline loops: CDR1 PRHDT, CDR2 FYEKMQ (reference sequence). The CDR3, as DNA: TGTGCCAGCAGCCCGACAGGGAGCTACGAGCAGTACTTC. Protein: CASSPTGSYEQYF.

The chain links TRBV7-3 to TRBJ1-1; TRBD1 aligns across 8 bases. CDR1 is SGHTA and CDR2 is FQGTGA in the germline V gene. V lost 4 bases, J lost 1 base, and 5 bases stayed unmatched. The CDR3 sequence is 15 residues long. DNA for the CDR3: TGTGCCAGCAGCTCTTGGACAGGGCGGAACACTGAAGCTTTCTTT. Its translation: CASSSWTGRNTEAFF. The full variable domain, in which reference TRBV7-3 and TRBJ1-1 provide the parts outside the CDR3, is GAGVSQTPSNKVTEKGKYVELRCDPISGHTALYWYRQSLGQGPEFLIYFQGTGAADDSGLPNDRFFAVRPEGSVSTLKIQRTERGDSAVYLCASSSWTGRNTEAFFGQGTRLTVV.

This clone was found once. The rearrangement links TRBV9 to TRBJ1-6, with a weak D call TRBD1 (5 bases). There are 14 residues in the CDR3. The V gene's germline CDR1 is SGDLS and CDR2 YYNGEE. V lost 3 bases and J 8 bases, leaving 12 bases between the germline ends. CDR3 residues: CASSADTLDSPLHF. The CDR3 DNA reads TGTGCCAGCAGCGCGGACACTTTGGATTCACCCCTCCACTTT.

The chain recombines TRBV7-2 with TRBJ2-1; 11 bases fit TRBD2. This CDR3 region has 15 residues. The V segment lost 5 bases and the J segment 4 bases; nucleotides outside the gene matches: 4. Germline loops: CDR1 SGHTA, CDR2 FQGNSA. The CDR3 protein is CASSRLAGGYNEQFF. The CDR3 DNA reads as TGTGCCAGCAGCCGTCTAGCGGGAGGATACAATGAGCAGTTCTTC.

The chain links TRBV27 to TRBJ1-5; 9 nucleotides match TRBD1. V was pared by 5 bases and J by 5 bases, with 10 bases of the junction left unmatched. CDR3 length: 16 amino acids. The germline CDR1 and CDR2 sequences are MNHEY and SMNVEV (reference sequence). CDR3 in DNA: TGTGCCAGCAGTCCCCTACCCAGACAGGGGGATCAGCCCCAGCATTTT. Protein sequence: CASSPLPRQGDQPQHF.

This clone was seen more than once but under ten times. V usage is TRBV3-1 (or the pseudogene TRBV3-2) and J usage is TRBJ1-2; 8 bases agree with TRBD1. Germline CDR1 is LGHDT and CDR2 is YNNKEL (reference sequence). V trimming: 4 bases; J trimming: 0 bases; junction bases outside the gene matches: 4. This CDR3 is built from 15 residues. CDR3 region: CASSPGGKANYGYTF. CDR3 nucleotide sequence: TGTGCCAGCAGCCCAGGGGGCAAAGCTAACTATGGCTACACCTTC.

This sequence joins TRBV28 and TRBJ2-7; TRBD1 matches 11 bases. V was pared by 4 bases and J by 2 bases, with 4 bases of the junction left unmatched. Germline V gene data show CDR1 as MDHEN and CDR2 as SYDVKM. This CDR3 is built from 15 residues. In DNA, the CDR3 is TGTGCCAGCAGTTCACGGACAGGGGGCACCTACGAGCAGTACTTC. This gives the protein CASSSRTGGTYEQYF.

The genes are TRBV7-2 and TRBJ2-3; no firm D call. V lost 0 bases to trimming and J lost 10 bases, with 14 bases between them. Per the germline V gene, CDR1 is SGHTA and CDR2 is FQGNSA. There are 14 residues in the CDR3. The CDR3 region is CASSLASGPVAQYF. The CDR3 bases are TGTGCCAGCAGCTTAGCATCGGGTCCGGTCGCGCAGTATTTT.

CDR3 amino acids: CASSPDGGGGDEQYF. In DNA, the CDR3 is TGCGCCAGCAGCCCGGACGGGGGAGGCGGAGACGAGCAGTACTTC. The chain carries TRBV4-1 and TRBJ2-7, with D possibly matching TRBD2 (6 bases). V was shortened by 4 bases and J by 5 bases, with 18 bases between the two germline ends. CDR3 length: 15 amino acids. Germline CDR1 MGHRA, CDR2 YSYEKL.